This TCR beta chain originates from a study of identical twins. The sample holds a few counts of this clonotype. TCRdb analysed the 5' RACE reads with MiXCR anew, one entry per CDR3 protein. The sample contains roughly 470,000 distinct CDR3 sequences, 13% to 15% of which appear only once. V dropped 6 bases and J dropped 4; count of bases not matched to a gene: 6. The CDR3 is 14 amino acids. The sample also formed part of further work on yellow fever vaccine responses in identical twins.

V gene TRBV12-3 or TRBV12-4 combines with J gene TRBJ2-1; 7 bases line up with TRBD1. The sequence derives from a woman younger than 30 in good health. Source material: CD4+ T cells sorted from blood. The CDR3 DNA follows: TGTGCCAGCAGCCAGGGGGACCCGTACAATGAGCAGTTCTTC. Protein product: CASSQGDPYNEQFF.